This T cell receptor beta chain is from a study of blood T cell repertoires in COVID-19 (TCRdb year 2020). With respect to the entire study: The collaborator samples originated in the United States, Italy and Spain and spanned the acute and convalescent phases of COVID-19. The samples were drawn from two sources: the first 160 participants of the ongoing ImmuneRACE study, and over 1,000 subjects contributed by 6 global collaborators. The prospective study material was composed of cDNA or gDNA derived from T cells, B-cell-depleted T cells, or PBMCs. Where HLA class I and class II types were available, the types were taken from metadata supplied by the sample provider, not from assay-based typing. Subjects who had been exposed to COVID-19, were actively infected with it, or had recovered from it provided the deeply sampled blood TCRbeta repertoires that made up the dataset. Sample metadata almost always included a de-identified subject ID, COVID-19 status, age in years and sex. The repertoires were released in a freely available public database intended as a resource for research on the immune response to SARS-CoV-2. Beyond this particular receptor, the publication reports: How much clinical and demographic metadata was included differed by source and by participant, and the metadata was provided uncurated.

TCRbeta CDR3 regions were amplified from genomic DNA using the immunoSEQ Assay, a bias-controlled multiplex PCR. For the original study's pipeline: The number of nucleated cells in each sample was estimated from the amplification of reference gene primers within the assay. To quantify the absolute abundance of each unique TCRbeta CDR3 rearrangement, sequence reads were collapsed and filtered. For each sample, productive Simpson clonality was calculated by taking the square root of Simpson's diversity index across productive rearrangements. Held by TCRdb, this immuneACCESS table contains in-frame sequences only and omits some clones. Under half of the omission traces to an unresolved V gene where checked; the cause of the rest is unknown. V, J and clone size derive from that table, while D and trimming were established from the DNA sequence. In all, the sample holds 77,000 or so clones, and more than 65% of those were seen once. Around 28% of the sample belongs to the ten largest clones.

The collaborating institutions used their own protocols to collect whole blood in K2EDTA tubes. For TCRbeta analysis, collaborators shipped samples as frozen whole blood, isolated PBMCs, or DNA extracted from either of those sample types. Points on this clone: The clone's antigen remains unknown. Base qualities are missing; no much larger clone stands one base away.

V is cut by 5 bases and J by 3 bases, and the space between the germline ends is 16 bases. CDR1 is given as LNHDA and CDR2 as SQIVND, both from the germline V gene (reference sequence). Its CDR3 holds 15 amino acids, cysteine through phenylalanine. The entry retains the CDR3 DNA only, 45 bases that are in frame from base 1. The sequenced sample consisted of peripheral blood. The chain was built from TRBV19 and TRBJ1-1; a tentative D call is TRBD1 (5 bases match). The clonotype was recovered from a woman older than 75 with active or convalescent COVID-19. This receptor has the CDR3 CASSDRGIGDTEAFF. The nucleotide sequence reads TGTGCCAGTAGTGACCGGGGGATTGGGGACACTGAAGCTTTCTTT. With the rest looked up from the reference TRBV19 and TRBJ1-1 genes rather than sequenced, the full variable domain is DGGITQSPKYLFRKEGQNVTLSCEQNLNHDAMYWYRQDPGQGLRLIYYSQIVNDFQKGDIAEGYSVSREKKESFPLTVTSAQKNPTAFYLCASSDRGIGDTEAFFGQGTRLTVV.